What follows are 2 T cell receptor beta chains derived from one specimen sequenced in a study of graft-versus-host responses after intestinal transplantation. Their recognized antigens are unknown. Profiled with immunoSEQ multiplex PCR; TCRdb holds only in-frame clones, not every one. The table has about 59,000 clones, roughly 93% seen once. This sample comprised unstimulated CD4+ T cells sorted from spleen or lymph node cells, obtained before transplant. The receptors here all came from a human donor who was the organ donor for an intestinal transplant.

The rearrangement links TRBV21-1 to TRBJ1-5; TRBD1, the D gene given by the table, was not confirmed from the DNA. TRBV21-1 counts as a pseudogene. This CDR3 region has 15 residues. CDR3 sequence (DNA): TGTGCCAGCAGCAAATTACATATTAGCAATCAGCCCCAGCATTTT. Protein sequence: CASSKLHISNQPQHF.

The chain is built from TRBV7-8 and TRBJ2-2; no firm D call. The CDR3 extends over 15 amino acids. Germline V gene sequence: CDR1 SGHVS, CDR2 FQNEAQ. V lost 5 bases and J lost 7, with 17 bases in between. CDR3 region: CASSPNPLKIGELFF. CDR3 coding DNA: TGTGCCAGCAGCCCCAATCCCCTTAAAATCGGGGAGCTGTTTTTT.